This T cell receptor beta chain was found in a study of shared clonotypes between healthy human individuals. Remarks on this clone: What it recognizes is unknown.

General study results and limits: Represented genetic and exposure-history diversity was restricted by having few donors. Sampling covered blood only; tissue repertoires likely differ.

The run depth of the assay was deep. Using immunoSEQ multiplex PCR, the repertoire was profiled, and TCRdb retains in-frame clones only, with some absent. Found here are 2.5 million or so clones, approximately 92% of them singletons; the top ten hold under 0.15%. The germline V and J ends were trimmed by 3 bases and 3 bases, with 13 bases remaining between them. The CDR3 has 14 amino acids. Germline V lookup: CDR1 SGHDT, CDR2 YYEEEE. The study separated CD4+ cells into CD45RA+ naive and CD45RA-negative memory subsets. The sample taken for sequencing was naive CD4+ T cells sorted from blood. Regarding subset: CD45RA+ positively selected. The chain employs TRBV5-6 and TRBJ2-7; D ambiguous. The receptor was derived from a man aged 18 to 30 in good health. Here the CDR3 DNA reads TGTGCCAGCAGCTCAGGATCACGGCGCTACGAGCAGTACTTC. This encodes CASSSGSRRYEQYF. Full variable domain (missing parts from reference TRBV5-6 and TRBJ2-7): DAGVTQSPTHLIKTRGQQVTLRCSPKSGHDTVSWYQQALGQGPQFIFQYYEEEERQRGNFPDRFSGHQFPNYSSELNVNALLLGDSALYLCASSSGSRRYEQYFGPGTRLTVT.